This TCR beta chain was sequenced for a study of cytomegalovirus exposure and HLA in healthy donors. Whole-study findings and limits: Later analysis identified a missense DCLRE1C variant that was linked to TCR beta V- and J-gene trimming. HLA restriction was apparent for most CMV-associated TCR beta chains in a later analysis.

This clone was seen only once. Its antigen is as yet unknown. This CDR3 spans 16 amino acids. The germline CDR1 and CDR2 sequences are SGHTA and FQGNSA. The ends lost 3 bases at V and 4 bases at J; junction bases unmatched: 11. Primers included in the PCR were 60 Vbeta and 13 Jbeta primers. Sequencing was performed with immunoSEQ multiplex PCR; in TCRdb, only in-frame clones are kept and a portion is missing. Of approximately 120,000 clones listed, about 81% are singletons. Sample: PBMCs. This clonotype was sampled from a woman in her 30s in good health and CMV-seronegative. The chain combines TRBV7-2 with TRBJ2-7, with 8 positions matching TRBD2. In nucleotides, the CDR3 is TGTGCCAGCAGCTTTAAAGCGGGAGCGGTAGGTTACGAGCAGTACTTC. Residues: CASSFKAGAVGYEQYF. The complete variable domain, with remaining parts taken from reference TRBV7-2 and TRBJ2-7, reads GAGVSQSPSNKVTEKGKDVELRCDPISGHTALYWYRQSLGQGLEFLIYFQGNSAPDKSGLPSDRFSAERTGGSVSTLTIQRTQQEDSAVYLCASSFKAGAVGYEQYFGPGTRLTVT.